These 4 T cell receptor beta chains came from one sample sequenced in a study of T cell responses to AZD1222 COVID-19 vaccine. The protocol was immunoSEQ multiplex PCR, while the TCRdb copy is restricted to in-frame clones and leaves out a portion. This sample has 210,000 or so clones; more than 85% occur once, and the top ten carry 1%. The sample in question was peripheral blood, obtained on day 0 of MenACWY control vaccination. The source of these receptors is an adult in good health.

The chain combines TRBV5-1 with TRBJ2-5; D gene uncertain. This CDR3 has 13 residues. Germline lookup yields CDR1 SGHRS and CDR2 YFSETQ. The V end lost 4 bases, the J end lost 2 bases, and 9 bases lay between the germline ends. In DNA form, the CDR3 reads TGCGCCAGCAGCCCAGATAATCAAGAGACCCAGTACTTC. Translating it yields CASSPDNQETQYF.

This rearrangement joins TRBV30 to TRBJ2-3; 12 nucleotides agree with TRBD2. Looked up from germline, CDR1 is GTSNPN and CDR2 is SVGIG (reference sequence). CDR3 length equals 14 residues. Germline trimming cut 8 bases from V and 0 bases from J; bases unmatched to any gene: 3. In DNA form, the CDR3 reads TGTGCCGGGACTAGCGGGCTTAGCACAGATACGCAGTATTTT. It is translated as CAGTSGLSTDTQYF.

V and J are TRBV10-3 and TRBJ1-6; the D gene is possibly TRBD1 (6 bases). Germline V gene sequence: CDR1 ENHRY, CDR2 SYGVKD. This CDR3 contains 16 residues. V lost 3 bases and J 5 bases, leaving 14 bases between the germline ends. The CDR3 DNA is TGTGCCATCAGTGAAGGGGGAGCCCTAAATAATTCACCCCTCCACTTT. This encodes CAISEGGALNNSPLHF.

The DNA of the CDR3 is TGTGCCAGCAGCGTAGTACCCAATCCTAACTATGGCTACACCTTC. Protein: CASSVVPNPNYGYTF. This rearrangement joins TRBV9 to TRBJ1-2; D is ambiguous. The CDR3 spans 15 residues. CDR1 and CDR2 (germline): SGDLS, YYNGEE. V was trimmed by 0 bases and J by 0 bases, leaving 9 bases between them.